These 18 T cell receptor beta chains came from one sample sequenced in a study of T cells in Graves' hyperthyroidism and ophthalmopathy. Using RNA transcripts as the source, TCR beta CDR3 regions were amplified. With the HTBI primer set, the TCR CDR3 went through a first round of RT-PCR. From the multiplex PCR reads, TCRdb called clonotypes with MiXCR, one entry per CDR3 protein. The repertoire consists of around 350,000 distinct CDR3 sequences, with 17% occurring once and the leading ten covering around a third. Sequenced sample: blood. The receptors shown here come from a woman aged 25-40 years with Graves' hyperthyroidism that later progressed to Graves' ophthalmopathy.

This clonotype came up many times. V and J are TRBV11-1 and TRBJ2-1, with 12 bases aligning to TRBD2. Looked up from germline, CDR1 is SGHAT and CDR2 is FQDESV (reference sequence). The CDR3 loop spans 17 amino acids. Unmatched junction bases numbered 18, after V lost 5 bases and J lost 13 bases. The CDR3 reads CASSKRIDTSGRPVQFF. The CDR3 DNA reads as TGTGCCAGCAGCAAGAGAATCGATACTAGCGGGAGGCCCGTACAGTTCTTC.

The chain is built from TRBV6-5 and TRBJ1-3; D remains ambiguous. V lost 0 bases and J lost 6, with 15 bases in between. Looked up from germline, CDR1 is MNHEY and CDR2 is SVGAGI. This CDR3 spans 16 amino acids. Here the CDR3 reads CASSYSTRPPINTIYF. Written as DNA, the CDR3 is TGTGCCAGCAGTTACTCGACCAGGCCGCCCATAAACACCATATATTTT.

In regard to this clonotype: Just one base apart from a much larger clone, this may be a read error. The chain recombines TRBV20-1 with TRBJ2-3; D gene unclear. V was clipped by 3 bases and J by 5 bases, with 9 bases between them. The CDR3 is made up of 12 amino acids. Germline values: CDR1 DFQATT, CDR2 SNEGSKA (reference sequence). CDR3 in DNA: TGCAGTGCTAGGAATTCAGGAGATACGCAGTATTTT. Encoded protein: CSARNSGDTQYF.

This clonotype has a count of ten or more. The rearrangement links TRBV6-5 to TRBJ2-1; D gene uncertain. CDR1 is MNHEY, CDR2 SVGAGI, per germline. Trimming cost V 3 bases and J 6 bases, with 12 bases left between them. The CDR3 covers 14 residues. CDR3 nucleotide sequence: TGTGCCAGCAGTTATACCGGTGTCCTCAATGAGCAGTTCTTC. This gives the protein CASSYTGVLNEQFF.

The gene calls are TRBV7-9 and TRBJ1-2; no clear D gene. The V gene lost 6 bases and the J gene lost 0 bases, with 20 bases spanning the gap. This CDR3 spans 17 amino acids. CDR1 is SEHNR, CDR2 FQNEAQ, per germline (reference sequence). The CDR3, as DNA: TGTGCCAGCAGACCGATCATTAGGACTATAGCTAACTATGGCTACACCTTC. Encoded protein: CASRPIIRTIANYGYTF. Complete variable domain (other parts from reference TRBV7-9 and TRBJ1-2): DTGVSQNPRHKITKRGQNVTFRCDPISEHNRLYWYRQTLGQGPEFLTYFQNEAQLEKSRLLSDRFSAERPKGSFSTLEIQRTEQGDSAMYLCASRPIIRTIANYGYTFGSGTRLTVV.

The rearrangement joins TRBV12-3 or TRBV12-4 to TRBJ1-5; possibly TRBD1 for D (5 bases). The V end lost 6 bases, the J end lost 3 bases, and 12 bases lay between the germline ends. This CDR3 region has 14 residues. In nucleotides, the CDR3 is TGTGCCAGCAGCTTAATGGGGGACAATCAGCCCCAGCATTTT. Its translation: CASSLMGDNQPQHF.

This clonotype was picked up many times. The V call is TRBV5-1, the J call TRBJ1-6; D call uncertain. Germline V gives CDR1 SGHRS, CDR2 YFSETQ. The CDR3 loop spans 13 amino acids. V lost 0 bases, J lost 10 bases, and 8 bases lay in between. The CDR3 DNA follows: TGCGCCAGCAGCTTGGCGGGGAGATCACCCCTCCACTTT. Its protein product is CASSLAGRSPLHF.

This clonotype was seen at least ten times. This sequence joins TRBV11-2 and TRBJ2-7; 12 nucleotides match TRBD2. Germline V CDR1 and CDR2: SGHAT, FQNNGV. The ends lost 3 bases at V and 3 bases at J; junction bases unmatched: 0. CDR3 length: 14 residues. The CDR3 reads CASSLGLAGYEQYF. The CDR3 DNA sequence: TGTGCCAGCAGCTTGGGACTAGCGGGCTACGAGCAGTACTTC.

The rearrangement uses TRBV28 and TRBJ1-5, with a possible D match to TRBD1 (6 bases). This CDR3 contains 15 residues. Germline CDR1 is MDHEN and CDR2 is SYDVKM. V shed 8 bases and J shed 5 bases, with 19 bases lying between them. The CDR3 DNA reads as TGTGCCAGCGGCCTCCTGGACAGTAGGTATCAGCCCCAGCATTTT. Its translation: CASGLLDSRYQPQHF.

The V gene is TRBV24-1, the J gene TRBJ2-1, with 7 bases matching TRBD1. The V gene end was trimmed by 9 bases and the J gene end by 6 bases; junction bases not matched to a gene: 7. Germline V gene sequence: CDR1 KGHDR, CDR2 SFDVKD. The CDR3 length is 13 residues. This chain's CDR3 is CATGSAGGNEQFF. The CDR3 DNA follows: TGTGCCACCGGGTCGGCAGGGGGCAATGAGCAGTTCTTC.

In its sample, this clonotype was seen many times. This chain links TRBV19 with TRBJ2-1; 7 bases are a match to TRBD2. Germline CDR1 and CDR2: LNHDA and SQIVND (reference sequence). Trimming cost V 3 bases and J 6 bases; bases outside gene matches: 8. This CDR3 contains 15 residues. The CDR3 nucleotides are TGTGCCAGTAGTATCTATGCGGGAGAGGTCAATGAGCAGTTCTTC. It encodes CASSIYAGEVNEQFF.

The CDR3 DNA sequence: TGTGCCAGCAACCTCAACAGGGTGGGTGAAAAACTGTTTTTT. It encodes CASNLNRVGEKLFF. The V gene is TRBV6-1, the J gene TRBJ1-4, with a tentative D call TRBD1 (6 bases). CDR3 length equals 14 residues. The germline gives CDR1 MNHNS, CDR2 SASEGT. The V and J ends lost 7 bases and 7 bases respectively, with 16 bases between them.

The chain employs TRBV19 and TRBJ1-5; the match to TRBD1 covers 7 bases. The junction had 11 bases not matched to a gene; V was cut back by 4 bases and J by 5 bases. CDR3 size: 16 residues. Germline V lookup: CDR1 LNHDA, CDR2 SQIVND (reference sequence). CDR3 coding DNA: TGTGCCAGTAGTACGGTGTGGACAGGCCTGTATCAGCCCCAGCATTTT. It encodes CASSTVWTGLYQPQHF.

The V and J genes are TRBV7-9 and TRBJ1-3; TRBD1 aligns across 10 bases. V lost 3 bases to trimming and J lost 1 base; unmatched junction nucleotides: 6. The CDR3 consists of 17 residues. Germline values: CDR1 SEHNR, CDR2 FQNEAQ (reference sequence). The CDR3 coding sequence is TGTGCCAGCAGCTTGACAGGGGGCGCCCCGTCTGGAAACACCATATATTTT. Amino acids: CASSLTGGAPSGNTIYF.

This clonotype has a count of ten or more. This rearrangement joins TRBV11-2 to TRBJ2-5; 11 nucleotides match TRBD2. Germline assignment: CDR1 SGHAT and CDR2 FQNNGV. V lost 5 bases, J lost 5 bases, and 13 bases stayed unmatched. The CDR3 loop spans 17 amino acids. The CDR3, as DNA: TGTGCCAGCAGCCCTACTAGCGGGAGAATGATTGGGGAGACCCAGTACTTC. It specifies CASSPTSGRMIGETQYF.

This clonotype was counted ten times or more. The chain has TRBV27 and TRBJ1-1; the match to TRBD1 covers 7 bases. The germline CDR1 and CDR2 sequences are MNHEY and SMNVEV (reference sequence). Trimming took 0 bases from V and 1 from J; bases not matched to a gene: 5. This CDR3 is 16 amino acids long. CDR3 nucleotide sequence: TGTGCCAGCAGTTTATCACAGGGGTTTGGGAACACTGAAGCTTTCTTT. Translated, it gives CASSLSQGFGNTEAFF.

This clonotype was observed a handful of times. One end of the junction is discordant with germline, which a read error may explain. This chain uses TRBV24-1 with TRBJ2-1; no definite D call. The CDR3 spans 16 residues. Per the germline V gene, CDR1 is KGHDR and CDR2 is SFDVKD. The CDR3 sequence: CAASDSDSSSYNEQFF. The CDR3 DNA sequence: TGTGCCGCCAGTGATTCCGACTCTAGCTCCTACAATGAGCAGTTCTTC.

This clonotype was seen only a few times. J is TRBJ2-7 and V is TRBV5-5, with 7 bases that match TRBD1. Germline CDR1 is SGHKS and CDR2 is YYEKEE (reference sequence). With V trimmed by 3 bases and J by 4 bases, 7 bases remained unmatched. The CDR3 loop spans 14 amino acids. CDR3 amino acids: CASSSPGQQYEQYF. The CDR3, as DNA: TGTGCCAGCAGCTCACCGGGACAGCAATACGAGCAGTACTTC.